The clone carrying this TCR beta chain appeared once. Its cognate antigen is unknown. The CDR3 length is 16 residues. Looked up from germline, CDR1 is SGHAT and CDR2 is FQNNGV. V shed 5 bases and J 10 bases; nucleotides not matched to a gene: 18. TCRdb's copy holds only in-frame clones and misses some; the assay was immunoSEQ multiplex PCR. The data hold some 1,400,000 clones, with approximately 96% observed a single time. The sample is drawn from a study of shared clonotypes between healthy human individuals. Whole-study context: Each donor's CD8 memory used one plate, CD8 naive two, each CD4 subset three. Points from the study as a whole: Sampling covered blood only; tissue repertoires likely differ.

Donors were healthy HIV-negative adults without recent acute infections or vaccinations. Material: naive CD4+ T cells sorted from blood. Subset in this sample: CD45RA+ positively selected. This sequence joins TRBV11-2 and TRBJ2-3, with 7 bases lining up with TRBD1. The sequence was obtained from a man between 25 and 39 years old in good health. CDR3 sequence (DNA): TGTGCCAGCAGCCGGAGCTTAGGGAGCCGGGACAGAGCGCAGTATTTT. This translates into CASSRSLGSRDRAQYF.